What follows are 7 T cell receptor beta chains derived from one specimen sequenced in a study of blood T cell repertoires in COVID-19. Some clones are missing from TCRdb's copy, which holds only in-frame ones; the method was immunoSEQ multiplex PCR. The table lists some 190,000 clones, 82% of them singletons. The sequenced sample consisted of peripheral blood. Source of these receptors: a woman older than 75 with active or convalescent COVID-19.

The chain links TRBV28 to TRBJ2-7; the match to TRBD2 covers 8 bases. In germline, CDR1 is MDHEN, CDR2 SYDVKM. CDR3 size: 15 residues. Trimming at V came to 8 bases and at J to 3 bases, leaving 12 bases not matched to a gene. DNA of the CDR3: TGTGCCAGCGCGTTATCGGGGGGGGACCGCTACGAGCAGTACTTC. This translates into CASALSGGDRYEQYF.

The V and J genes are TRBV19 and TRBJ2-1, with TRBD2 matching over 8 bases. The junction had 10 bases not matched to a gene; V was cut back by 8 bases and J by 1 base. The CDR3 is made up of 16 amino acids. The germline gives CDR1 LNHDA, CDR2 SQIVND (reference sequence). CDR3 DNA sequence: TGTGCCAGTGTGGGGTTAGCGGGGTTATCCTACAATGAGCAGTTCTTC. It yields the protein CASVGLAGLSYNEQFF.

The chain couples TRBV11-3 to TRBJ1-3; D remains ambiguous. The length of the CDR3 is 14 residues. Germline CDR1 and CDR2: SGHNT and YENEEA. V was pared by 3 bases and J by 0 bases, with 6 bases between. The CDR3 DNA sequence: TGTGCCAGCAGCTTGGGCCACTCTGGAAACACCATATATTTT. The encoded protein is CASSLGHSGNTIYF.

V and J are TRBV24-1 and TRBJ2-5; the D gene is possibly TRBD1 (7 bases). The germline CDR1 and CDR2 sequences are KGHDR and SFDVKD. V lost 7 bases to trimming and J lost 5 bases, with 16 bases between them. CDR3 length: 14 amino acids. The CDR3 loop is CATSGGGAGETQYF. The DNA for the CDR3 is TGTGCCACCAGCGGAGGGGGCGCTGGGGAGACCCAGTACTTC.

The CDR3 loop reads CASLIQGAPGGYTF. Written as DNA, the CDR3 is TGTGCCAGCCTAATACAGGGGGCGCCGGGAGGCTACACCTTC. The chain recombines TRBV6-5 with TRBJ1-2; TRBD1 agrees at 9 bases. CDR3 length: 14 amino acids. After removal of 8 bases from V and 8 bases from J, the junction contained 12 bases not matched to a gene. Germline CDR1 MNHEY, CDR2 SVGAGI.

This sequence joins TRBV3-1 (or the pseudogene TRBV3-2) and TRBJ2-5, with D tentatively TRBD2 (7 bases). V was pared by 4 bases and J by 2 bases, with 20 bases between. CDR3 length: 17 amino acids. Per germline, CDR1 LGHDT and CDR2 YNNKEL (reference sequence). This CDR3 reads CASSPQVGGRSQETQYF. DNA for the CDR3: TGTGCCAGCAGCCCACAAGTCGGGGGGCGCTCACAAGAGACCCAGTACTTC.

The sample holds a few counts of this clone. V usage is TRBV7-6 and J usage is TRBJ1-5, with 7 bases lining up with TRBD1. The length of the CDR3 is 15 residues. The J segment lost 5 bases and the V segment lost 4 bases, leaving 8 bases of the junction unmatched. Germline assignment: CDR1 SGHVS and CDR2 FNYEAQ. Here the CDR3 DNA reads TGTGCCAGCAGCTCAAGACAGGGACATGATCAGCCCCAGCATTTT. Residues: CASSSRQGHDQPQHF.